This T cell receptor (beta chain) was captured in a study of cytomegalovirus exposure and HLA in healthy donors. Study conclusions and caveats: Whilst most TCR sequences proved rare, a subset of public TCRs occurred across many donors. In a later analysis, HLA-C alleles had the fewest associated TCRs, DRB1 alleles the most.

Vbeta (60) and Jbeta (13) primers were used in the PCR. TCRdb's table, derived via immunoSEQ multiplex PCR, lists solely in-frame clones and lacks some. The table includes 120,000 or so clones, roughly 84% detected once. The CDR3 length is 14 residues. The V gene's germline CDR1 is SGHKS and CDR2 YYEKEE (reference sequence). V trimming: 4 bases; J trimming: 4 bases; junction bases outside the gene matches: 5. Note on this clone: The antigen is undetermined.

The clonotype originates from a man aged 25 to 45 in good health and CMV-seropositive. J is TRBJ1-3 and V is TRBV5-5; 7 bases map to TRBD1. The sequencing sample was made of PBMCs. CDR3 protein: CASSRTGAGNTIYF. The CDR3 region has the DNA TGTGCCAGCAGCCGTACAGGGGCGGGAAACACCATATATTTT.